This T cell receptor beta chain was identified in a study of shared clonotypes between healthy human individuals. CDR3 length: 15 amino acids. V was trimmed by 4 bases and J by 1 base, leaving 11 bases between them. CDR1 is MNHNS and CDR2 is SASEGT in the germline V gene. Findings and limits, study-wide: Estimated richness values were generally larger in naive subsets than in memory subsets. Lower generation probabilities were found for non-shared clonotypes than for those shared by all four donors. The sharing of 4.5% to 5% of naive CD4 clonotypes was seen across a few donors.

Every subset had its genomic DNA shared out evenly among several immunoSEQ plates. Repertoires were generated with immunoSEQ multiplex PCR, while TCRdb's copy carries only in-frame clones and drops some. The sample has some 2.1 million clones, 85% to 95% seen once. As to this clone: Its antigen is as yet unknown.

J is TRBJ1-3 and V is TRBV6-1, with D possibly TRBD1 on 5 matching bases. The material sequenced was naive CD4+ T cells sorted from blood. The subset: CD45RA+ positively selected. This clonotype originated in a man between 18 and 35 years old in good health. CDR3 bases: TGTGCCAGCAGTGCTTCGGGGGGGTCTGGAAACACCATATATTTT. Protein product: CASSASGGSGNTIYF.